This entry lists 18 T cell receptor beta chains sequenced from one sample in a study of cytomegalovirus exposure and HLA in healthy donors. PCR involved 60 Vbeta and 13 Jbeta primers. Method: immunoSEQ multiplex PCR; TCRdb's copy keeps in-frame clones and lacks some. Among tens of thousands of clones listed, around 77% were seen once. The specimen sequenced was PBMCs. These TCRs come from a man aged 25 to 40 in good health and CMV-seronegative.

The CDR3 spells CASSLGGVAFF. As DNA, the CDR3 is TGTGCCAGCAGCTTGGGGGGCGTAGCTTTCTTT. This rearrangement joins TRBV5-6 to TRBJ1-1; maybe TRBD1 (5 bases). V shed 0 bases and J shed 10 bases, with 7 bases lying between them. CDR1 and CDR2 (germline): SGHDT, YYEEEE. This CDR3 is 11 amino acids long.

The J gene is TRBJ1-4, the V gene TRBV7-2; perhaps TRBD1 as D (5 bases). V lost 4 bases, J lost 4 bases, and 16 bases lay in between. The CDR3 is 16 amino acids. CDR1 is SGHTA and CDR2 is FQGNSA in the germline V gene. The CDR3 here is CASSSHGQGNNEKLFF. The CDR3 nucleotides are TGTGCCAGCAGCTCCCACGGACAAGGCAATAATGAAAAACTGTTTTTT.

V is TRBV9 and J is TRBJ2-5; the match to TRBD2 covers 9 bases. The germline V gene encodes CDR1 SGDLS and CDR2 YYNGEE. The V segment lost 5 bases and the J segment 2 bases; nucleotides outside the gene matches: 7. The CDR3 runs to 15 residues. CDR3 sequence (DNA): TGTGCCAGCAGTGGTAGCGGGGGTTCACAAGAGACCCAGTACTTC. Amino acids: CASSGSGGSQETQYF.

The chain couples TRBV6-1 to TRBJ1-5, with TRBD1 matching over 9 bases. Trimming at V came to 6 bases and at J to 6 bases, leaving 3 bases not matched to a gene. Looked up from germline, CDR1 is MNHNS and CDR2 is SASEGT. This CDR3 region has 13 residues. The CDR3 region has the DNA TGTGCCAGCAGGGGGACAGGGCTTCAGCCCCAGCATTTT. This codes for CASRGTGLQPQHF.

This rearrangement joins TRBV20-1 to TRBJ1-2; no reliable D call. The germline V and J ends were trimmed by 5 bases and 1 base, with 5 bases remaining between them. The CDR3 spans 11 residues. The germline V gene has CDR1 DFQATT and CDR2 SNEGSKA (reference sequence). The CDR3 DNA reads as TGCAGTGCTCAGATTAACTATGGCTACACCTTC. Its translation is CSAQINYGYTF.

The gene calls are TRBV29-1 and TRBJ2-1; 10 bases match TRBD2. The CDR3 is made up of 13 amino acids. CDR1 is SQVTM and CDR2 is ANQGSEA in the germline V gene. V gave up 7 bases and J gave up 4 bases; unmatched junction bases: 4. CDR3 DNA: TGCAGCGCCGGACTAGCGGTTTACAATGAGCAGTTCTTC. It specifies CSAGLAVYNEQFF.

The chain joins TRBV18 to TRBJ2-5; D uncertain. The J call may be mistaken, given a closer DNA end match to TRBJ2-7. The germline gives CDR1 KGHSH, CDR2 LQKENI. This CDR3 comprises 13 residues. The CDR3 loop is CASSPPEKYEQYF. CDR3 sequence (DNA): TGTGCCAGCTCACCACCCGAAAAATACGAGCAGTACTTC.

This clone was detected only a few times. J is TRBJ2-1 and V is TRBV7-2, with 11 bases matching TRBD2. V shed 3 bases, J shed 3 bases, and the junction held 1 base outside the gene matches. The CDR3 runs 15 residues. The germline V gene has CDR1 SGHTA and CDR2 FQGNSA. This chain's CDR3 is CASSFSGGDYNEQFF. The CDR3 bases are TGTGCCAGCAGCTTTAGCGGGGGGGACTACAATGAGCAGTTCTTC.

The gene calls are TRBV4-1 and TRBJ2-5; D might be TRBD2 (6 bases). The germline V gene has CDR1 MGHRA and CDR2 YSYEKL. The CDR3 is made up of 17 amino acids. Between the trimmed V and J ends, which lost 0 bases and 5 bases, there was a span of 19 bases. The CDR3 coding sequence is TGCGCCAGCAGCCAAGATCTAGGAAGGGGACTCTTTGAGACCCAGTACTTC. Its translation: CASSQDLGRGLFETQYF.

The rearrangement links TRBV5-1 to TRBJ2-3, with 7 bases identical to TRBD2. The CDR3 runs 15 residues. Per germline, CDR1 SGHRS and CDR2 YFSETQ. V gave up 4 bases and J gave up 4 bases; unmatched junction bases: 9. CDR3 DNA: TGCGCCAGCAGCCTGAACGGGGGGAGGGCAGATACGCAGTATTTT. It is translated as CASSLNGGRADTQYF.

The V call is TRBV5-1, the J call TRBJ1-1, with D unresolved. This CDR3 comprises 15 residues. Trimming removed 4 bases from V and 5 bases from J, with 18 bases in between. Germline lookup yields CDR1 SGHRS and CDR2 YFSETQ. The CDR3 DNA sequence: TGCGCCAGCAGCCCGGGGTGGGAAACGGGGACTGAAGCTTTCTTT. It codes for CASSPGWETGTEAFF.

This rearrangement joins TRBV19 to TRBJ2-2; D may be TRBD1 (5 bases). V lost 3 bases and J lost 7, with 15 bases in between. This CDR3 has 15 residues. Germline V gene data show CDR1 as LNHDA and CDR2 as SQIVND (reference sequence). This CDR3 is CASSISQIGHGELFF. The CDR3 region has the DNA TGTGCCAGTAGTATCAGTCAGATTGGACACGGGGAGCTGTTTTTT.

The V and J genes are TRBV4-2 and TRBJ1-3; 9 positions match TRBD1. With V trimmed by 0 bases and J by 4 bases, 10 bases remained unmatched. CDR3 size: 18 residues. Germline V gives CDR1 LGHNA, CDR2 YNFKEQ. CDR3 region: CASSQDRDRELRGNTIYF. The CDR3 bases are TGTGCCAGCAGCCAAGATAGGGACAGGGAGCTGAGAGGAAACACCATATATTTT.

The chain has TRBV4-2 and TRBJ2-1, with TRBD2 identical over 7 bases. The CDR3 covers 16 residues. The germline gives CDR1 LGHNA, CDR2 YNFKEQ. J gave up 5 bases and V 3 bases, and 10 bases lay outside the gene matches. CDR3 bases: TGTGCCAGCAGCCAGCCCTCTAGCGGTCGGGACAATGAGCAGTTCTTC. It encodes CASSQPSSGRDNEQFF.

The chain is built from TRBV7-9 and TRBJ2-1; 8 bases line up with TRBD2. Germline V gene lookup returns CDR1 SEHNR and CDR2 FQNEAQ (reference sequence). After removal of 1 base from V and 7 bases from J, the junction contained 6 bases not matched to a gene. This CDR3 has 15 amino acids. The CDR3 bases are TGTGCCAGCAGCTTAGGGACAGCGGGGGATAATGAGCAGTTCTTC. Protein sequence: CASSLGTAGDNEQFF.

The rearrangement links TRBV6-1 to TRBJ1-2, with 7 bases lining up with TRBD1. This CDR3 contains 13 residues. CDR1 and CDR2 from the germline V gene are MNHNS and SASEGT. J gave up 4 bases and V 5 bases, and 4 bases lay outside the gene matches. The CDR3 nucleotides are TGTGCCAGCAGTAATCGGGACAGCTATGGCTACACCTTC. The encoded protein is CASSNRDSYGYTF.

The count of this clone is one. This chain links TRBV27 with TRBJ2-1, with 7 nucleotides matching TRBD2. The CDR3 totals 15 residues. V was clipped by 5 bases and J by 6 bases; unmatched bases: 10. Germline V gives CDR1 MNHEY, CDR2 SMNVEV (reference sequence). CDR3 loop: CASSPRTSSVNEQFF. CDR3 coding DNA: TGTGCCAGCAGTCCTCGGACTAGTAGCGTCAATGAGCAGTTCTTC.

The chain uses TRBV2 and TRBJ2-7; 7 nucleotides line up with TRBD2. The germline V gene encodes CDR1 SNHLY and CDR2 FYNNEI. Unmatched junction bases numbered 3, after V lost 4 bases and J lost 0 bases. The CDR3 spans 14 residues. The CDR3 sequence: CASSGEGASYEQYF. In DNA, the CDR3 is TGTGCCAGCAGTGGGGAGGGCGCCTCCTACGAGCAGTACTTC.